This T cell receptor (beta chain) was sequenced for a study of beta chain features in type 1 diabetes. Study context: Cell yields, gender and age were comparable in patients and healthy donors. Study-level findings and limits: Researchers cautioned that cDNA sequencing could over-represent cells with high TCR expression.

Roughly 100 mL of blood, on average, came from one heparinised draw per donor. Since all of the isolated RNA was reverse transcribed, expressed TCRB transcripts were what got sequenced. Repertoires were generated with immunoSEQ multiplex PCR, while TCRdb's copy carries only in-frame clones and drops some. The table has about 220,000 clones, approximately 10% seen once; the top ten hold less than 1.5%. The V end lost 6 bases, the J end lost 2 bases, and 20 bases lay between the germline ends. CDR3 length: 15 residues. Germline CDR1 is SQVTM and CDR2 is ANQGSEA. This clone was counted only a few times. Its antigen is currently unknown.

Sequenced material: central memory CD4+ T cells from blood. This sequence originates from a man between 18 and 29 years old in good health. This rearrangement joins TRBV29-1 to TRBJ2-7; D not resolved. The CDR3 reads CSVVYTDKGTYEQYF. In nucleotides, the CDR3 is TGCAGCGTCGTCTATACAGACAAGGGAACCTACGAGCAGTACTTC.